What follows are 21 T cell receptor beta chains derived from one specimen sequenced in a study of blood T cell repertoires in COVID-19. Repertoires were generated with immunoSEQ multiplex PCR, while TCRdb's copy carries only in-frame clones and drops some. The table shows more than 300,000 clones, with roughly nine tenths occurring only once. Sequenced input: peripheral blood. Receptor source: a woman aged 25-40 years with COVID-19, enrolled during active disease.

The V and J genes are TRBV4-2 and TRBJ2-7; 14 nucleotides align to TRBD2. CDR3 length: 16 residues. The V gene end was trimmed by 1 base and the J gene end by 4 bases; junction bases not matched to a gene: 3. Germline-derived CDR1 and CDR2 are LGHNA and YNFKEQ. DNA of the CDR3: TGTGCCAGCAGCCAAGTAGGACTAGCGGGGGGTTACGAGCAGTACTTC. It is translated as CASSQVGLAGGYEQYF.

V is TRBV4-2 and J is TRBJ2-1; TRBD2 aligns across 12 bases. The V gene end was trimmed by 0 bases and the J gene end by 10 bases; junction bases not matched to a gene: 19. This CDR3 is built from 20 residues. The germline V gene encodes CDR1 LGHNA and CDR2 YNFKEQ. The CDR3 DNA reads TGTGCCAGCAGCCAAGATGAGGGAGGCCTCGCTAGCGGGGGGGGGCAGGAGCAGTTCTTC. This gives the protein CASSQDEGGLASGGGQEQFF.

The CDR3 DNA reads TGTGCCAGCAGGGGACCGGGACTGGGGTACGAGCAGTACTTC. As protein: CASRGPGLGYEQYF. The chain couples TRBV6-5 to TRBJ2-7; a weak D match, TRBD2 (6 bases). CDR1 is MNHEY and CDR2 is SVGAGI in the germline V gene. V was trimmed by 6 bases and J by 4 bases, leaving 16 bases between them. The CDR3 sequence is 14 residues long.

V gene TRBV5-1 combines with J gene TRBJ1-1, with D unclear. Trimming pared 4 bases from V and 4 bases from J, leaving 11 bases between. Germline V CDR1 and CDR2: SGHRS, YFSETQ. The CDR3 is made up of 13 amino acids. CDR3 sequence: CASSRGYSTEAFF. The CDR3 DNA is TGCGCCAGCAGCAGAGGGTATAGCACTGAAGCTTTCTTT.

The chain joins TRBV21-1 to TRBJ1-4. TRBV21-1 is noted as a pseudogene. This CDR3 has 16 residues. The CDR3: CASSSTDGGVYEKLFF. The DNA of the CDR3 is TGTGCCAGCAGCAGCACCGACGGGGGGGTCTATGAAAAACTGTTTTTT.

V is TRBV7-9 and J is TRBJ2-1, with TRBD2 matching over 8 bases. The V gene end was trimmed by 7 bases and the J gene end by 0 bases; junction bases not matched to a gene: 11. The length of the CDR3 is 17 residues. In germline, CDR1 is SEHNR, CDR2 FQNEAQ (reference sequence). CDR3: CASTSEAGLASYNEQFF. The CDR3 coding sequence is TGTGCCAGCACCTCAGAGGCCGGACTAGCCTCCTACAATGAGCAGTTCTTC.

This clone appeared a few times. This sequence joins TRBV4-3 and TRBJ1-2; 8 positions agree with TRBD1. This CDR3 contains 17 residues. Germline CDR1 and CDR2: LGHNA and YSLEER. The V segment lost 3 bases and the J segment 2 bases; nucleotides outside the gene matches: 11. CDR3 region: CASSQAHGQGQNYGYTF. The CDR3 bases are TGCGCCAGCAGCCAGGCCCATGGACAGGGCCAGAACTATGGCTACACCTTC.

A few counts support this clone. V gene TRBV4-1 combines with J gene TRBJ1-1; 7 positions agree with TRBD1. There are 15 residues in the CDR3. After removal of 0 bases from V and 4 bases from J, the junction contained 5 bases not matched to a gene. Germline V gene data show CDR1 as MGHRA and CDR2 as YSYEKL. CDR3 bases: TGCGCCAGCAGCCAAGATCGAGGGGGCAGCACTGAAGCTTTCTTT. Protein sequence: CASSQDRGGSTEAFF.

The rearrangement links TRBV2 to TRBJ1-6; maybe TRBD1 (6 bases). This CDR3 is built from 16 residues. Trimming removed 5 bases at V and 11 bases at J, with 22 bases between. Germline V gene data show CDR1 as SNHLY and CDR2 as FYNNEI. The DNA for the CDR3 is TGTGCCAGCAGTTCTACCCTCCAGGGGTGGTTACCACCCCTCCACTTT. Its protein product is CASSSTLQGWLPPLHF. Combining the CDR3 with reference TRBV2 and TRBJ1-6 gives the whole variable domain EPEVTQTPSHQVTQMGQEVILRCVPISNHLYFYWYRQILGQKVEFLVSFYNNEISEKSEIFDDQFSVERPDGSNFTLKIRSTKLEDSAMYFCASSSTLQGWLPPLHFGNGTRLTVT.

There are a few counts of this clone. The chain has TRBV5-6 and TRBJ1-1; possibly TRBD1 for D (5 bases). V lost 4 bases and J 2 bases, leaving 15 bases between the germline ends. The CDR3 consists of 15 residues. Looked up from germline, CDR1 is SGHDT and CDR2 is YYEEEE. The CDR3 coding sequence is TGTGCCAGCAGCCTCCGGACACGATTTAACACTGAAGCTTTCTTT. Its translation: CASSLRTRFNTEAFF.

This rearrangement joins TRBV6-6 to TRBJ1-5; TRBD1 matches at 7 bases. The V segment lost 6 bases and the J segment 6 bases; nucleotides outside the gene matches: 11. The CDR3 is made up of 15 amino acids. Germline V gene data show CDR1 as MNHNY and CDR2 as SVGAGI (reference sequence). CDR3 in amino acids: CASRDTTGVSQPQHF. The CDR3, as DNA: TGTGCCAGCAGGGATACAACAGGGGTTTCTCAGCCCCAGCATTTT.

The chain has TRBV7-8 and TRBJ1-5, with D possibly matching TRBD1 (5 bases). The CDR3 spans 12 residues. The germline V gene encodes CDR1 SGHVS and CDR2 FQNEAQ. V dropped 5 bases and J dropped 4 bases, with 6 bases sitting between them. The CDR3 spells CASSPGNQPQHF. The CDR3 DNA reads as TGTGCCAGCAGCCCAGGGAATCAGCCCCAGCATTTT. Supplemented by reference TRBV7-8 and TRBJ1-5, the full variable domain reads GAGVSQSPRYKVAKRGQDVALRCDPISGHVSLFWYQQALGQGPEFLTYFQNEAQLDKSGLPSDRFFAERPEGSVSTLKIQRTQQEDSAVYLCASSPGNQPQHFGDGTRLSIL.

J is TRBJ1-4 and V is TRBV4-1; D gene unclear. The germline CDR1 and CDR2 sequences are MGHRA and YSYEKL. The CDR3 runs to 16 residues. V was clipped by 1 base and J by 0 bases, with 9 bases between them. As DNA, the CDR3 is TGCGCCAGCAGCCAAGGAGGTTCCACAACTAATGAAAAACTGTTTTTT. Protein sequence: CASSQGGSTTNEKLFF.

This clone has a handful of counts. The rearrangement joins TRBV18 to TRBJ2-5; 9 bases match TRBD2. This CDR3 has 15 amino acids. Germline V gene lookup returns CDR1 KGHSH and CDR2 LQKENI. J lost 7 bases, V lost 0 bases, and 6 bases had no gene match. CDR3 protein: CASSPPAGGPGTQYF. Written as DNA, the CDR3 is TGTGCCAGCTCACCACCCGCGGGGGGGCCCGGGACCCAGTACTTC.

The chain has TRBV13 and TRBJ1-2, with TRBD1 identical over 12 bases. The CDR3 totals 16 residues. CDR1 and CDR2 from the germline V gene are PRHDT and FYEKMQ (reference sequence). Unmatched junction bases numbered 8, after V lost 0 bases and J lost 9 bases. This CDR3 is CASSLGPGTGGRSYTF. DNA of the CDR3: TGTGCCAGCAGCTTAGGCCCGGGGACAGGGGGCCGGAGCTACACCTTC.

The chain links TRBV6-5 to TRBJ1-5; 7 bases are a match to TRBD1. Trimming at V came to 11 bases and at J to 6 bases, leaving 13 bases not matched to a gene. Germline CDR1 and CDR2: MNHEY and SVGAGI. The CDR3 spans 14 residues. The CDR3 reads CAARGQNTAQPQHF. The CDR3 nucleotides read TGTGCCGCCCGGGGACAGAACACCGCTCAGCCCCAGCATTTT.

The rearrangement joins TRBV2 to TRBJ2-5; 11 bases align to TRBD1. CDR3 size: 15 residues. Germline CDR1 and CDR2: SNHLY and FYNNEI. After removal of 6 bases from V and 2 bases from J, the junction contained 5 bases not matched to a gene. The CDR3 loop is CASRGGQGVQETQYF. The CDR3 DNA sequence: TGTGCCAGCAGGGGGGGACAGGGGGTTCAAGAGACCCAGTACTTC.

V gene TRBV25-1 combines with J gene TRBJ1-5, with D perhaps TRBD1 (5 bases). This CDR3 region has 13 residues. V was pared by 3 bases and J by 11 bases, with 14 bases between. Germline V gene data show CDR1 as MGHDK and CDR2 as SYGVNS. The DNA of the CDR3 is TGTGCCAGCAGTGACGGACACCGTCGGACCCAGCATTTT. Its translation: CASSDGHRRTQHF.

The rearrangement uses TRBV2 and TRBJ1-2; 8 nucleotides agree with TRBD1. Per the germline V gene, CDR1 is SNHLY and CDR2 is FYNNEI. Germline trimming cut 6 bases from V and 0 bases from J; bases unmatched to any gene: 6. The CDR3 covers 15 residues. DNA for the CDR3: TGTGCCAGCAGAAGAGGACAGGGTGCTAACTATGGCTACACCTTC. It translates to CASRRGQGANYGYTF.

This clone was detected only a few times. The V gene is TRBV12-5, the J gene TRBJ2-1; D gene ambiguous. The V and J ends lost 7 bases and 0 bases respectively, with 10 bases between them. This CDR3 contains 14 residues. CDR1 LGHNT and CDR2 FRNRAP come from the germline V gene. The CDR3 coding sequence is TGTGCTAGTGCCGTTATCCTCTCCTACAATGAGCAGTTCTTC. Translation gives CASAVILSYNEQFF.

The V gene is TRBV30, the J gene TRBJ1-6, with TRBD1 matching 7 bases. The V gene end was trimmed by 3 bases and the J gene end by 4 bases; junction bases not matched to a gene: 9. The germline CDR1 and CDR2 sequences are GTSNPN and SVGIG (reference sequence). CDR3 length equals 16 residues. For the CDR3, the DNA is TGTGCCTGGAGGAACCGACAGGGCTCTTATAATTCACCCCTCCACTTT. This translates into CAWRNRQGSYNSPLHF.